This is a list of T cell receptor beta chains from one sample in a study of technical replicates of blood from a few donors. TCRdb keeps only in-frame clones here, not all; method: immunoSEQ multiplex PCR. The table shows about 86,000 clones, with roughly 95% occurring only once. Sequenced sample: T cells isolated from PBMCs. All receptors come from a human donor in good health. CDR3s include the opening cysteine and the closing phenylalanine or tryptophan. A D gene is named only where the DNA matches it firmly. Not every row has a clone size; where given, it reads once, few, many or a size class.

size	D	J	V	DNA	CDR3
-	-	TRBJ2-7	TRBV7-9	TGTGCCAGCAGCGTACCCTTCAGGGCATCCTACGAGCAGTACTTC	CASSVPFRASYEQYF
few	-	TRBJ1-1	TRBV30	TGTGCCTGGAGTTCCGGCAGGGCGGCTTTCTTT	CAWSSGRAAFF
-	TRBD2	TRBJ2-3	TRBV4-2	TGTGCCAGCAGCCAAGAGGGTAGCGGGAGAACAGATACGCAGTATTTT	CASSQEGSGRTDTQYF
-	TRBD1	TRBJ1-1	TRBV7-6	TGTGCCAGCAGCTTATACTCAGGGGGCAACACTGAAGCTTTCTTT	CASSLYSGGNTEAFF
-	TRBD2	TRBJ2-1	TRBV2	TGTGCCAGCAGTGTATGGGGGAGGGCCATAGATGAGCAGTTCTTC	CASSVWGRAIDEQFF
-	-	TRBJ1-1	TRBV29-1	TGCAGCGTTTATAGTTACACTGAAGCTTTCTTT	CSVYSYTEAFF
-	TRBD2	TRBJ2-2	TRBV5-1	TGCGCCAGCAGCTTAGCGGGAGGGAACACCGGGGAGCTGTTTTTT	CASSLAGGNTGELFF
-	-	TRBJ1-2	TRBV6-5	TGTGCCAGCAGTTACGCGACAGGTGGCTACACCTTC	CASSYATGGYTF
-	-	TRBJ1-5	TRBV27	TGTGCCAGCAGTTTAAACGATGCGGGGGCGGGACAGCCCCAGCATTTT	CASSLNDAGAGQPQHF
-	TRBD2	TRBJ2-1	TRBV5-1	TGCGCCAGCAGCTTAATAGGGACTAGCGGGGCTTGGGACGGGGATGAGCAGTTCTTC	CASSLIGTSGAWDGDEQFF
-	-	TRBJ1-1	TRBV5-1	TGCGCCAGCAGCTTGGAAGGGAGGGAATATGTTACTGAAGCTTTCTTT	CASSLEGREYVTEAFF
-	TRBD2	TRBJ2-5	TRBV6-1	TGTGCCAGCAGGTGGGCGGGAGAGGAGACCCAGTACTTC	CASRWAGEETQYF
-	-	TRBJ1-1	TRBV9	TGTGCCAGCAGCGTAACCGCCGGGACTGAAGCTTTCTTT	CASSVTAGTEAFF
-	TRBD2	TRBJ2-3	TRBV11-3	TGTGCCAGCGGGGGGCGGGAGGGTAGAGATACGCAGTATTTT	CASGGREGRDTQYF
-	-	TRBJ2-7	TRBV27	TGTGCCAGCAGTTCCCCAGGTTACGAGCAGTACTTC	CASSSPGYEQYF
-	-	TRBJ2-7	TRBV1	TGCACCAGCAGCCAAGGGCCGGGTGGCTCCTACGAGCAGTACTTC	CTSSQGPGGSYEQYF
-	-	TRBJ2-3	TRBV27	TGTGCCAGCAGTTTCCGAGCGGTTAGCACAGATACGCAGTATTTT	CASSFRAVSTDTQYF
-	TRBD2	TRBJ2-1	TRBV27	TGTGCCAGCAGCCCCGTCGGACTAGCGGGATACAATGAGCAGTTCTTC	CASSPVGLAGYNEQFF
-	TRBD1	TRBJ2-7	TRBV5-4	TGTGCCAGCAGCTTCTCCTTCGGACAGGGGTACGAGCAGTACTTC	CASSFSFGQGYEQYF
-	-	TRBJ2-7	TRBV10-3	TGTGCCATCAGTGAGTTGGTAGCCCGAACGGATGAGCAGTACTTC	CAISELVARTDEQYF
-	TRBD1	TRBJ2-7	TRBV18	TGTGCCAGCTCACCACCGAGACGGGACAGGGTCACCTACGAGCAGTACTTC	CASSPPRRDRVTYEQYF
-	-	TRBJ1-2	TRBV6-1	TGTGCCAGCAGTGAAAGGACAAGCTATGGCTACACCTTC	CASSERTSYGYTF
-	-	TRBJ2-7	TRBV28	TGTGCCAGCAGACCCCCAGGGGAGAACTACGAGCAGTACTTC	CASRPPGENYEQYF
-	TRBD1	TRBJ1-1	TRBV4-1	TGCGCCAGCAGCCAAAGTGCTACAGGGGGCTCTGAAGCTTTCTTT	CASSQSATGGSEAFF
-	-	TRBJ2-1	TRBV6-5	TGTGCCACCCTACGAGCAATAACCTACAATGAGCAGTTCTTC	CATLRAITYNEQFF
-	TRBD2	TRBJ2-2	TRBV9	TGTGCCAGCAGCGTAACCGGGACTAGAAGCACCGGGGAGCTGTTTTTT	CASSVTGTRSTGELFF
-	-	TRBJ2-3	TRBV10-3	TGTGCCATCAGTCCCCGAGGTTCCGGCGGGAGCACAGATACGCAGTATTTT	CAISPRGSGGSTDTQYF
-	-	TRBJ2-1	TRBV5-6	TGTGCCAGCAGCTTACCTTTCGGGGGAGCGTACAATGAGCAGTTCTTC	CASSLPFGGAYNEQFF
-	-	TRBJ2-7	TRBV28	TGTGCCAGCAGGGAGACCTACGAGCAGTACTTC	CASRETYEQYF